Listed below are T cell receptor beta chains from one sample, sequenced in a study of cytomegalovirus exposure and HLA in healthy donors. The table came from immunoSEQ multiplex PCR; TCRdb's copy has only in-frame clones and leaves some out. The sample carries approximately 80,000 clones, 93% recorded once. The sequenced material came from PBMCs. The receptor set was obtained from a woman in her 30s in good health and CMV-seronegative. Each CDR3 is given without its conserved first and last residue. The D gene is left open where the match is weak. Size is stated for part of the rows, as once, few or many counts, or as a class when the clone is expanded.

j_call: TRBJ1-5; d_call: .; cdr3_length: 13; v_call: TRBV28; clone_size: .; cdr3_aa: ASSLIGTQDQPQH
j_call: TRBJ1-2; d_call: TRBD1; cdr3_length: 9; v_call: TRBV29-1; clone_size: .; cdr3_aa: SVGQLYGYT
j_call: TRBJ1-5; d_call: TRBD1; cdr3_length: 13; v_call: TRBV28; clone_size: .; cdr3_aa: ASIRRGLPKQPQH
j_call: TRBJ1-1; d_call: .; cdr3_length: 11; v_call: TRBV6-1; clone_size: .; cdr3_aa: ASSGRENTEAF
j_call: TRBJ2-7; d_call: .; cdr3_length: 12; v_call: TRBV19; clone_size: few; cdr3_aa: ASSPQGISYEQY
j_call: TRBJ1-5; d_call: .; cdr3_length: 16; v_call: TRBV4-3; clone_size: .; cdr3_aa: ASSQEAVHSGGGQPQH
j_call: TRBJ1-6; d_call: .; cdr3_length: 12; v_call: TRBV7-2; clone_size: .; cdr3_aa: ASSLGRGESPLH
j_call: TRBJ2-1; d_call: TRBD2; cdr3_length: 13; v_call: TRBV6-5; clone_size: .; cdr3_aa: ASSYSGSSYNEQF
j_call: TRBJ1-5; d_call: TRBD1; cdr3_length: 12; v_call: TRBV9; clone_size: .; cdr3_aa: ASSRTGSNQPQH
j_call: TRBJ2-7; d_call: .; cdr3_length: 13; v_call: TRBV6-1; clone_size: .; cdr3_aa: ASTGIGRTLYEQY
j_call: TRBJ2-2; d_call: TRBD2; cdr3_length: 13; v_call: TRBV19; clone_size: .; cdr3_aa: ASRLAGLNTGELF
j_call: TRBJ2-7; d_call: .; cdr3_length: 13; v_call: TRBV7-8; clone_size: .; cdr3_aa: ASSSRTSGTYEQY
j_call: TRBJ2-7; d_call: .; cdr3_length: 11; v_call: TRBV5-1; clone_size: .; cdr3_aa: ASRLGATYEQY
j_call: TRBJ1-1; d_call: .; cdr3_length: 12; v_call: TRBV5-1; clone_size: .; cdr3_aa: ASSFDSWNTEAF
j_call: TRBJ1-6; d_call: TRBD1; cdr3_length: 13; v_call: TRBV28; clone_size: few; cdr3_aa: ASRVQGAGNSPLH
j_call: TRBJ1-2; d_call: .; cdr3_length: 12; v_call: TRBV18; clone_size: once; cdr3_aa: ASSPSTESYGYT
j_call: TRBJ1-1; d_call: .; cdr3_length: 11; v_call: TRBV27; clone_size: .; cdr3_aa: ASSFTGNTEAF
j_call: TRBJ2-1; d_call: .; cdr3_length: 17; v_call: TRBV19; clone_size: .; cdr3_aa: ASSMGGVWAPRTYNEQF
j_call: TRBJ1-5; d_call: .; cdr3_length: 11; v_call: TRBV7-2; clone_size: .; cdr3_aa: ASSLQSNQPQH
j_call: TRBJ2-3; d_call: .; cdr3_length: 13; v_call: TRBV10-1; clone_size: .; cdr3_aa: ASSEAGVSTDTQY
j_call: TRBJ2-3; d_call: TRBD2; cdr3_length: 14; v_call: TRBV7-2; clone_size: .; cdr3_aa: ASSSFLAGGGRSQY
j_call: TRBJ2-7; d_call: TRBD1; cdr3_length: 13; v_call: TRBV6-1; clone_size: .; cdr3_aa: ASSSRTGGSNEQY
j_call: TRBJ1-1; d_call: .; cdr3_length: 10; v_call: TRBV6-6; clone_size: .; cdr3_aa: ASRSLNTEAF
j_call: TRBJ1-1; d_call: .; cdr3_length: 13; v_call: TRBV9; clone_size: .; cdr3_aa: ASNGGGVGYTEAF
j_call: TRBJ2-7; d_call: TRBD1; cdr3_length: 12; v_call: TRBV29-1; clone_size: .; cdr3_aa: SVEPGTGSYEQY
j_call: TRBJ2-1; d_call: .; cdr3_length: 11; v_call: TRBV5-1; clone_size: .; cdr3_aa: ASRPLSSNEQF
j_call: TRBJ1-2; d_call: .; cdr3_length: 11; v_call: TRBV6-4; clone_size: .; cdr3_aa: ASRRSGMAGYT
j_call: TRBJ2-7; d_call: .; cdr3_length: 14; v_call: TRBV7-8; clone_size: .; cdr3_aa: ASSLVRQVSSYEQY
j_call: TRBJ1-3; d_call: .; cdr3_length: 12; v_call: TRBV23-1; clone_size: .; cdr3_aa: ASSLRVCRNTIY
j_call: TRBJ2-7; d_call: TRBD1; cdr3_length: 10; v_call: TRBV27; clone_size: .; cdr3_aa: ASSGQGYEQY
j_call: TRBJ1-5; d_call: .; cdr3_length: 13; v_call: TRBV4-1; clone_size: .; cdr3_aa: ASSQDWGRHQPQH
j_call: TRBJ2-1; d_call: TRBD1; cdr3_length: 13; v_call: TRBV6-6; clone_size: once; cdr3_aa: ASSNRDRGWDEQF
j_call: TRBJ2-7; d_call: .; cdr3_length: 12; v_call: TRBV4-1; clone_size: .; cdr3_aa: ASSQDRRDYEQY
j_call: TRBJ2-7; d_call: TRBD1; cdr3_length: 13; v_call: TRBV2; clone_size: once; cdr3_aa: ASLGDRGRSYEQY
j_call: TRBJ2-6; d_call: .; cdr3_length: 13; v_call: TRBV5-1; clone_size: .; cdr3_aa: ASSSSGSGANVLT
j_call: TRBJ2-5; d_call: TRBD2; cdr3_length: 14; v_call: TRBV18; clone_size: .; cdr3_aa: ASSPPGLAGQETQY